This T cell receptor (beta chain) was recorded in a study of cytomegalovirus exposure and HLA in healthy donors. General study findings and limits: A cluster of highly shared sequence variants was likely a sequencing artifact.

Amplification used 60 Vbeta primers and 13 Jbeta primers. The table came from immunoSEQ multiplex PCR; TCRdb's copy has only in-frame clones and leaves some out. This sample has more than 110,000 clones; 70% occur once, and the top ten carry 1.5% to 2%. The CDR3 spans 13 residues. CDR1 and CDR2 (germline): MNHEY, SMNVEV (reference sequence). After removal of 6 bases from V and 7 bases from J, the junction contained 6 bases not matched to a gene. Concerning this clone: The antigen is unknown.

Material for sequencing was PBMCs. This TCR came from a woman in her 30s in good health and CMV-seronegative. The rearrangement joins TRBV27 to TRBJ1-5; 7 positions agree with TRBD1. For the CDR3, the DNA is TGTGCCAGCAGACCCAGGGGGGACCAGCCCCAGCATTTT. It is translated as CASRPRGDQPQHF.